This TCR beta chain was found in a study of cytomegalovirus exposure and HLA in healthy donors. Study details: HLA-typed donors contributed 65 million to 95 million unique TCRs, which were held in an early data release.

Study-wide results and limits: A later analysis reportedly found that, within productive TCRs, an Asian-associated ancestry cluster had fewer N-insertions than the mean observed across the roughly 670 donors. Most subjects' HLA-A and HLA-B alleles were reportedly predicted from TCR beta sequences.

Amplification used 60 Vbeta primers and 13 Jbeta primers. This table comes from immunoSEQ multiplex PCR, and its TCRdb copy is limited to in-frame clones, with some not included. Altogether over 150,000 clones are present, around 78% being singletons, with the ten largest covering about 13%. As concerns this clone: Its cognate antigen is unknown.

With 5 bases clipped from V and 2 bases from J, the junction kept 7 bases outside the gene matches. Germline CDR1 and CDR2: MGHRA and YSYEKL. This CDR3 region has 16 residues. Specimen: PBMCs. V is TRBV4-1 and J is TRBJ2-1, with 9 bases that match TRBD2. This receptor was identified in a woman aged 45-65 years in good health and CMV-seropositive. The CDR3 region has the DNA TGCGCCAGCAGCAGCCAGCGGGGGGTGACCTACAATGAGCAGTTCTTC. As protein: CASSSQRGVTYNEQFF.